This is a list of T cell receptor beta chains from one sample in a study of CD4+ T cells in melanoma. Profiling relied on immunoSEQ multiplex PCR, and the TCRdb table lists in-frame clones only, not all of them. The table has about 22,000 clones, over 75% seen once. The material sequenced was cells from a culture (not recorded whether cultured in vitro). The receptors originated from a human donor with melanoma. The CDR3 runs from the conserved cysteine through the conserved F or W. Each record gives: J gene, D gene, V gene, clone size, CDR3 DNA, CDR3 protein. The D gene is left open where the match is weak. The listing skips clone size in some rows; elsewhere it reads once, few, many or a size class.

TRBJ2-7,NA,TRBV4-1,NA,TGCGCCAGCAGCCAAGGACGGAACCTTGAGGAGCAGTACTTC,CASSQGRNLEEQYF
TRBJ1-3,TRBD1,TRBV11-2,NA,TGTGCCAGCAGCTTAGTAAACAGGGGTCACAGCTCTGGAAACACCATATATTTT,CASSLVNRGHSSGNTIYF
TRBJ2-1,TRBD1,TRBV10-3,NA,TGTGCCATCAGTGAGAACGACAGGGGTGGCGATGAGCAGTTCTTC,CAISENDRGGDEQFF
TRBJ2-5,TRBD1,TRBV5-1,NA,TGCGCCAGCAGCTTGGGAGGGACAGAAGAGACCCAGTACTTC,CASSLGGTEETQYF
TRBJ2-6,NA,TRBV5-4,NA,TGTGCCAGCAGCTTGAAATCTGGGGCCAACGTCCTGACTTTC,CASSLKSGANVLTF
TRBJ2-2,NA,TRBV5-6,NA,TGTGCCAGCAGCTTGGTGCAGGTCGAAACCGGGGAGCTGTTTTTT,CASSLVQVETGELFF
TRBJ1-6,NA,TRBV2,NA,TGTGCCAGCAAGGAAGTGGCTAGTTCACCCCTCCACTTT,CASKEVASSPLHF
TRBJ1-3,NA,TRBV18,NA,TGTGCCAGCTCACCGGTTACGGGGGATGGAAACACCATATATTTT,CASSPVTGDGNTIYF
TRBJ2-1,NA,TRBV6-1,few,TGTGCCAGCAGTGGCCTGACAAGGGGGGTTTCCTACGATGAGCAGTTCTTC,CASSGLTRGVSYDEQFF
TRBJ2-2,TRBD2,TRBV6-5,few,TGTGCCAGCCACGAGGCGGGGGCGAACACCGGGGAGCTGTTTTTT,CASHEAGANTGELFF
TRBJ2-1,NA,TRBV30,NA,TGTGCCTGGAGTGTTTCGCGATGGGAGCAGTTCTTC,CAWSVSRWEQFF
TRBJ1-5,NA,TRBV19,NA,TGTGCCAGTAGTATGGCCGGGGTTAGAGCCTATCAGCCCCAGCATTTT,CASSMAGVRAYQPQHF
TRBJ1-2,NA,TRBV7-2,NA,TGTGCCAGCAGCCAATACAGTGTTAACTATGGCTACACCTTC,CASSQYSVNYGYTF
TRBJ1-5,TRBD1,TRBV5-1,once,TGCGCCAGCAGCTTGGGGCCCCCGGGACAGGGGCCGTGGCCCCAGCATTTT,CASSLGPPGQGPWPQHF
TRBJ2-1,NA,TRBV13,NA,TGTGCCAGCAGCTATAGGGGTAGCTCCTACAATGAGCAGTTCTTC,CASSYRGSSYNEQFF
TRBJ1-4,NA,TRBV19,few,TGTGCCAGTAGTCGGCCGGGGACACCAGCTGGAGAAAAACTGTTTTTT,CASSRPGTPAGEKLFF
TRBJ1-4,NA,TRBV7-9,NA,TGTGCCAGCAGCTTAGGGGAGGGGAGATTGACTAATGAAAAACTGTTTTTT,CASSLGEGRLTNEKLFF
TRBJ1-1,TRBD1,TRBV6-5,NA,TGTGCCAGCAGACCGGGACAGAAGAACACTGAAGCTTTCTTT,CASRPGQKNTEAFF
TRBJ1-3,NA,TRBV2,NA,TGTGCCAGCAGGCCCAGGGTTTCTGGAAACACCATATATTTT,CASRPRVSGNTIYF
TRBJ2-1,TRBD2,TRBV27,NA,TGTGCCAGCAGTTTATGGGTAGCGGGAGACTACAATGAGCAGTTCTTC,CASSLWVAGDYNEQFF
TRBJ1-1,NA,TRBV29-1,NA,TGCAGCACCGAGGGCGGAAGAGGAATGACTGAAGCTTTCTTT,CSTEGGRGMTEAFF
TRBJ2-1,NA,TRBV5-1,NA,TGCGCCAGCAGAACCTCGACAGGAGTTGAGCAGTTCTTC,CASRTSTGVEQFF